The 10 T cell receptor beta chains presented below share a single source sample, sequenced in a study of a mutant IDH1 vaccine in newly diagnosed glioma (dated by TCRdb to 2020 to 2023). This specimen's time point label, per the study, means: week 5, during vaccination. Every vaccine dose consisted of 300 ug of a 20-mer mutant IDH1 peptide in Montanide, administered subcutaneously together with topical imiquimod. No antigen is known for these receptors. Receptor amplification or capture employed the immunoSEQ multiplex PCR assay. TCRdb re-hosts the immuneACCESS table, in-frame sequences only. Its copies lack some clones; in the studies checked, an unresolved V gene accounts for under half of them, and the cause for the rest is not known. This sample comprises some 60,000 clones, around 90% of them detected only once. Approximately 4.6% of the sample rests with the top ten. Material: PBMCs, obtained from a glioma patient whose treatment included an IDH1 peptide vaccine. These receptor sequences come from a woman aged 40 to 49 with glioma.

The CDR3 DNA sequence: TGTGCCAGCAGCTTCCCCTCTGGGGCCAACGTCCTGACTTTC. Its protein is CASSFPSGANVLTF. J is TRBJ2-6 and V is TRBV7-9, with no clear D. The CDR3 contains 14 residues. V lost 3 bases, J lost 0 bases, and 3 bases lay in between. Germline V gene lookup returns CDR1 SEHNR and CDR2 FQNEAQ (reference sequence).

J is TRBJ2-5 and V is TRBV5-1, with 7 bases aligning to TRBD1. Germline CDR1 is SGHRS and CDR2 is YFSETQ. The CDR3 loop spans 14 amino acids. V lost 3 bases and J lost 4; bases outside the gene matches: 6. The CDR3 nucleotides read TGCGCCAGCAGCTCACAGGGGCTTCGAGAGACCCAGTACTTC. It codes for CASSSQGLRETQYF.

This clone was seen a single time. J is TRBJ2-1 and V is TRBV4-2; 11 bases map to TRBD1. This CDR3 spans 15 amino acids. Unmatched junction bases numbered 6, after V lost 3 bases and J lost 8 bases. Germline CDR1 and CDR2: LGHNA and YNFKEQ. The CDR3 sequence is CASSHGTGGSYEQFF. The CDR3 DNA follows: TGTGCCAGCAGCCACGGGACAGGGGGGAGCTATGAGCAGTTCTTC.

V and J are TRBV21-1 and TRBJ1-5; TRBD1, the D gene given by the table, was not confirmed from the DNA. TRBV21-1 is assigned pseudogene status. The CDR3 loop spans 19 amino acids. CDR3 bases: TGTGCCAGCAGCAAAAGGCAAATGCTATACAGGGGGAGCAATCAGCCCCAGCATTTT. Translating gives CASSKRQMLYRGSNQPQHF.

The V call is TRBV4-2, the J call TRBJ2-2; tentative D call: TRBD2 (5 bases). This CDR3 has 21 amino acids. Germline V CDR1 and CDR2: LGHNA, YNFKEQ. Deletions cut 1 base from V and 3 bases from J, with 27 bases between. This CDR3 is CASSQGTSFSDSRRDTGELFF. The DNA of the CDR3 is TGTGCCAGCAGCCAAGGCACGAGCTTCTCAGACTCCCGGCGGGACACCGGGGAGCTGTTTTTT.

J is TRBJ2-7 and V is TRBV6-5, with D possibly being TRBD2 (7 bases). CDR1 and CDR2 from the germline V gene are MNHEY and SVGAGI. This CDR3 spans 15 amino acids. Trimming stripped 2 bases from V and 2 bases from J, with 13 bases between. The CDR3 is CASSYHRGGAYEQYF. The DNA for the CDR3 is TGTGCCAGCAGTTACCATAGGGGGGGGGCCTACGAGCAGTACTTC.

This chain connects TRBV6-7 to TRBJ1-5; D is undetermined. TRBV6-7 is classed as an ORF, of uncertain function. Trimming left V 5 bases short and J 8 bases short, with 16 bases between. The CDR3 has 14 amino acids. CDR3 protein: CASSLTDPYEPQHF. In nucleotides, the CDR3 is TGTGCCAGCAGTCTTACGGACCCCTATGAGCCCCAGCATTTT.

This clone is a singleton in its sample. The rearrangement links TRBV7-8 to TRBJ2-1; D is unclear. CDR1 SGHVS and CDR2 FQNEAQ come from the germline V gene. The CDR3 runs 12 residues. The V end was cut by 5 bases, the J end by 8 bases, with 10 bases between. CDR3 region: CASSPNQDEQFF. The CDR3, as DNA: TGTGCCAGCAGCCCAAATCAGGATGAGCAGTTCTTC.

The CDR3, as DNA: TGCAGCGTTGAACCAGGGTATGAAAAACTGTTTTTT. Translated: CSVEPGYEKLFF. The V and J genes are TRBV29-1 and TRBJ1-4; a weak D match, TRBD1 (5 bases). CDR3 length: 12 amino acids. V lost 2 bases, J lost 6 bases, and 7 bases lay in between. Germline values: CDR1 SQVTM, CDR2 ANQGSEA.

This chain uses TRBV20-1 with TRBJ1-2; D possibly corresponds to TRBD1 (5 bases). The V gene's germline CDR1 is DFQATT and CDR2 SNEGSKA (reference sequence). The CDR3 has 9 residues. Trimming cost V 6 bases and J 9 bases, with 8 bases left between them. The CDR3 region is CSAGTRYTF. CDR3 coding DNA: TGCAGTGCGGGGACGCGCTACACCTTC.